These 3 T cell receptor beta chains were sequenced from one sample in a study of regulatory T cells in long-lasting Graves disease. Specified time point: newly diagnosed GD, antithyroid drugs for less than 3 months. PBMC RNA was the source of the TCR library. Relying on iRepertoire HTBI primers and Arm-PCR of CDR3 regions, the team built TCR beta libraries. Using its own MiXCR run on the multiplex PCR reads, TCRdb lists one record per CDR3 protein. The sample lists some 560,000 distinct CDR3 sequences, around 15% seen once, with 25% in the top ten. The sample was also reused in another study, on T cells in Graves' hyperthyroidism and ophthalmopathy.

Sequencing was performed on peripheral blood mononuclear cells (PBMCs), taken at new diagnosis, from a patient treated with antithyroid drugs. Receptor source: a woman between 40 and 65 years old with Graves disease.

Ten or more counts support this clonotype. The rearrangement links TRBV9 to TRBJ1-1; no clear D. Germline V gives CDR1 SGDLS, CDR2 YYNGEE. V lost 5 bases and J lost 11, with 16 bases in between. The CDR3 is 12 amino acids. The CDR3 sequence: CASSPGPSRAFF. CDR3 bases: TGTGCCAGCAGTCCTGGGCCTTCGAGGGCTTTCTTT.

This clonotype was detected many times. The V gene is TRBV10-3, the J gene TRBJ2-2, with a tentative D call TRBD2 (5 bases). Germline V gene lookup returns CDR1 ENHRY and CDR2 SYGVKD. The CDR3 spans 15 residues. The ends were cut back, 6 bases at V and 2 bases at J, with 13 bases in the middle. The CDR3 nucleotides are TGTGCCATCAGCGTACTCGGGGAAAACACCGGGGAGCTGTTTTTT. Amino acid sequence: CAISVLGENTGELFF.

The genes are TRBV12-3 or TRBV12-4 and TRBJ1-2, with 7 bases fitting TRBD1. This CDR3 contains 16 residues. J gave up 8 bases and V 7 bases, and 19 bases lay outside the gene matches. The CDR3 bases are TGTGCCAGCACCTTCGGTTTGGGAGGTCAGGGGGGGGGCTACACCTTC. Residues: CASTFGLGGQGGGYTF.